These 8 T cell receptor beta chains were all obtained from the same sample, sequenced in a study of cytomegalovirus exposure and HLA in healthy donors. Primers for the PCR totalled 60 Vbeta and 13 Jbeta. Repertoires were generated with immunoSEQ multiplex PCR, while TCRdb's copy carries only in-frame clones and drops some. This table lists approximately 150,000 clones. Sequences were obtained from PBMCs. These receptors all stem from a male donor in good health and CMV-seronegative.

The V gene is TRBV6-5, the J gene TRBJ2-7; no reliable D call. The CDR3 has 14 amino acids. CDR1 is MNHEY, CDR2 SVGAGI, per germline. Trimming cost V 5 bases and J 0 bases, with 11 bases left between them. CDR3 in amino acids: CASSPTPHSYEQYF. The CDR3 DNA reads as TGTGCCAGCAGTCCGACACCTCACTCCTACGAGCAGTACTTC.

The rearrangement joins TRBV6-1 to TRBJ1-5; D not certain. Germline V gene data show CDR1 as MNHNS and CDR2 as SASEGT. V lost 1 base and J 11 bases, leaving 3 bases between the germline ends. The CDR3 has 10 amino acids. CDR3 amino acids: CASSEVSQHF. In nucleotides, the CDR3 is TGTGCCAGCAGTGAAGTATCCCAGCATTTT.

The gene calls are TRBV6-5 and TRBJ1-4, with 7 bases lining up with TRBD1. The CDR3 is 12 amino acids. V shed 9 bases, J shed 8 bases, and the junction held 6 bases outside the gene matches. Per the germline V gene, CDR1 is MNHEY and CDR2 is SVGAGI. This CDR3 reads CASKTGREKLFF. The CDR3 coding sequence is TGTGCCAGTAAGACAGGGCGGGAAAAACTGTTTTTT.

This rearrangement joins TRBV27 to TRBJ2-7; TRBD2 is a possible D gene (6 bases). Trimming shortened V by 10 bases and J by 2 bases, and 18 bases separated the two germline ends. This CDR3 has 14 residues. CDR1 and CDR2 (germline): MNHEY, SMNVEV (reference sequence). CDR3 sequence (DNA): TGTGCCATAGCGCCTTCGGGAGTCGCCTACGAGCAGTACTTC. It codes for CAIAPSGVAYEQYF.

V and J are TRBV19 and TRBJ2-2, with TRBD1 identical over 8 bases. CDR1 and CDR2 (germline): LNHDA, SQIVND (reference sequence). The V gene end was trimmed by 4 bases and the J gene end by 5 bases; junction bases not matched to a gene: 9. The CDR3 contains 16 residues. This CDR3 reads CASSTTGVSRTGELFF. The CDR3, as DNA: TGTGCCAGTAGTACGACAGGGGTAAGCAGGACCGGGGAGCTGTTTTTT.

The J gene is TRBJ2-7, the V gene TRBV2, with 7 bases identical to TRBD1. This CDR3 spans 13 amino acids. With V trimmed by 6 bases and J by 2 bases, 4 bases remained unmatched. Germline CDR1 reads SNHLY; CDR2 reads FYNNEI. The CDR3 here is CASRGDSTYEQYF. The CDR3 DNA reads TGTGCCAGCAGAGGGGACAGTACCTACGAGCAGTACTTC.

The CDR3 sequence: CASRGTLAGGEFF. The CDR3 DNA reads as TGTGCCAGCAGGGGGACTCTAGCGGGAGGGGAGTTCTTC. The chain carries TRBV6-1 and TRBJ2-1; the match to TRBD2 covers 12 bases. CDR1 and CDR2 (germline): MNHNS, SASEGT. This CDR3 is built from 13 residues. J lost 14 bases, V lost 6 bases, and 8 bases had no gene match.

The gene calls are TRBV30 and TRBJ2-1; the D gene is possibly TRBD1 (6 bases). Germline V gives CDR1 GTSNPN, CDR2 SVGIG (reference sequence). Trimming removed 8 bases at V and 5 bases at J, with 16 bases between. CDR3 size: 13 residues. This CDR3 is CAGDRSMDNEQFF. Written as DNA, the CDR3 is TGTGCCGGCGACAGGTCCATGGACAATGAGCAGTTCTTC.